This T cell receptor (beta chain) came from a study of spatial heterogeneity in lung cancer. Time point given: sample taken at primary tumor resection. Sequencing was performed on whole RNA extracted from tumor and nontumor lung tissue, or from frozen PBMC, and the material was left unsorted. TCRdb re-derived calls from the 5' RACE reads in MiXCR, one entry per CDR3 protein. The data contain 9,500 to 14,000 distinct CDR3 sequences, around 3.5% of them singletons. This clonotype was seen many times. Its antigen is still unknown. In a library made to pick up alpha chains, this beta chain is a stray read with a size that means little. Study results and limitations: Ubiquitous expanded tumor TCRs appeared in blood more at resection than follow-up.

This CDR3 spans 16 amino acids. V dropped 5 bases and J dropped 6 bases, with 22 bases sitting between them. Germline CDR1 MDHEN, CDR2 SYDVKM. V is TRBV28 and J is TRBJ1-2; D is undetermined. The starting material was PBMCs, obtained at surgery. The sequence derives from a female donor with early-stage non-small cell lung cancer. CDR3 nucleotide sequence: TGTGCCAGCAGTCCGCCCGGACCTGCCGGGCCCCATGGCTACACCTTC. The encoded protein is CASSPPGPAGPHGYTF.